The count of the clone carrying this T cell receptor beta chain is one. Its antigen is as yet unknown. This sample was taken from a study of identical twins. Broader study findings: Because invariant MAIT and iNKT cells could be present, zero-insertion analyses could be partly confounded. Weaker excess sharing between twins was seen in beta out-of-frame sequences. Within monozygotic twins, out-of-frame TCR alpha sharing was underestimated by the models.

TCRdb used MiXCR to reprocess the 5' RACE reads, holding one entry per CDR3 protein. The table records roughly 260,000 distinct CDR3 sequences, about an eighth of them present only once. Losses at the gene ends were 3 bases for V and 5 bases for J; bases not matched to a gene: 8. Germline CDR1 and CDR2: LNHDA and SQIVND (reference sequence). CDR3 size: 16 residues. This chain links TRBV19 with TRBJ2-1; 9 nucleotides agree with TRBD1. The sample taken for sequencing was memory (CD45RO+) T cells sorted from blood. This sequence originates from a young woman in good health. CDR3 region: CASSIVGTGTHNEQFF. As DNA, the CDR3 is TGTGCCAGTAGTATTGTGGGGACAGGGACACACAATGAGCAGTTCTTC.